The rows below give T cell receptor beta chains drawn from one sample of a study of spatial heterogeneity in lung cancer. TCRdb called the 5' RACE reads again in MiXCR, with one record for every CDR3 protein. The sample holds tens of thousands of distinct CDR3 sequences, around 5.5% seen once. Sequenced material: PBMCs, taken at surgery. Every receptor here comes from a male donor with early-stage non-small cell lung cancer. Each CDR3 is given with its conserved first and last residue. A D gene is named only where the DNA matches it firmly. Expanded clones get a size class; other rows say once, few or many, or leave the size out.

j_call v_call clone_size d_call cdr3_aa cdr3_nt
TRBJ2-7 TRBV19 once TRBD1 CASRRSPGQGFYEQYF TGTGCCAGTAGGAGGTCCCCGGGACAGGGTTTCTACGAGCAGTACTTC
TRBJ2-7 TRBV3-1 - TRBD2 CASSKVPLGGGRNEQYF TGTGCCAGCAGCAAGGTGCCCTTAGGCGGGGGTAGGAACGAGCAGTACTTC
TRBJ2-1 TRBV7-2 many TRBD2 CASSSLAGGYNEQFF TGTGCCAGCAGCTCCCTAGCGGGGGGCTACAATGAGCAGTTCTTC
TRBJ2-5 TRBV5-1 many - CASSLAAAQETQYF TGCGCCAGCAGCTTGGCGGCAGCCCAAGAGACCCAGTACTTC
TRBJ1-2 TRBV10-3 many TRBD1 CATLPRQGSNYGYTF TGTGCCACCCTCCCTAGACAGGGATCTAACTATGGCTACACCTTC
TRBJ2-7 TRBV6-2/TRBV6-3 many TRBD2 CASSSSWTREGEQYF TGTGCCAGCAGTTCCTCTTGGACTAGAGAGGGCGAGCAGTACTTC
TRBJ1-6 TRBV28 many - CASSEGSSPLHF TGTGCCAGCAGTGAAGGGAGTTCACCCCTCCACTTT
TRBJ2-7 TRBV5-4 few - CASSLTGYLSYEQYF TGTGCCAGCAGCTTGACGGGGTATTTATCCTACGAGCAGTACTTC
TRBJ2-1 TRBV9 few TRBD1 CASSPGGQGSYNEQFF TGTGCCAGCAGCCCCGGGGGACAGGGGTCCTACAATGAGCAGTTCTTC
TRBJ1-5 TRBV12-3/TRBV12-4 many - CASSWGRDHQPQHF TGTGCCAGTTCTTGGGGCAGGGATCACCAGCCCCAGCATTTT
TRBJ2-1 TRBV5-1 many - CASSNSYNEQFF TGCGCCAGCAGCAACTCCTACAATGAGCAGTTCTTC
TRBJ1-2 TRBV5-6 few - CASSFRPTNYGYTF TGTGCCAGCAGCTTCAGACCCACTAACTATGGCTACACCTTC
TRBJ2-7 TRBV6-5 many - CASSYSPGGLARSYEQYF TGTGCCAGCAGTTACTCACCCGGGGGTCTGGCTCGCTCCTACGAGCAGTACTTC
TRBJ1-3 TRBV12-3/TRBV12-4 many TRBD1 CASSPRQGGTLSGNTIYF TGTGCCAGCAGCCCAAGACAGGGGGGGACTCTCTCTGGAAACACCATATATTTT
TRBJ1-5 TRBV6-1 many - CASSETEGPVYSNQPQHF TGTGCCAGCAGTGAAACTGAAGGACCGGTTTATAGCAATCAGCCCCAGCATTTT
TRBJ2-2 TRBV2 few - CAGSLRTSNTGELFF TGTGCCGGAAGTCTTAGGACGTCGAACACCGGGGAGCTGTTTTTT
TRBJ1-6 TRBV4-1 many TRBD1 CASSQTLDRVRNSPLHF TGCGCCAGCAGCCAAACCCTCGACAGGGTACGGAATTCACCCCTCCACTTT
TRBJ2-7 TRBV2 many TRBD1 CASSEALGQPDSYEQYF TGTGCCAGCAGTGAAGCTCTGGGACAGCCAGACTCCTACGAGCAGTACTTC
TRBJ1-1 TRBV20-1 many TRBD1 CSAVDRVNTEAFF TGCAGTGCCGTGGACAGGGTAAACACTGAAGCTTTCTTT
TRBJ2-5 TRBV9 - - CASSVAGAWYQETQYF TGTGCCAGCAGCGTAGCGGGGGCTTGGTACCAAGAGACCCAGTACTTC
TRBJ1-3 TRBV2 few - CASSPGDRLSGNTIYF TGTGCCAGCAGCCCCGGTGACCGTCTCTCTGGAAACACCATATATTTT
TRBJ2-5 TRBV7-7 many - CASSSSGTQYF TGTGCTAGCAGCTCTTCTGGGACCCAGTACTTC
TRBJ2-2 TRBV28 many - CASNGALSEGGELFF TGTGCCAGCAACGGGGCCCTTAGTGAGGGCGGGGAGCTGTTTTTT
TRBJ1-5 TRBV4-2 - - CASSQEGSNQPQHF TGTGCCAGCAGCCAAGAAGGTAGCAATCAGCCCCAGCATTTT
TRBJ2-3 TRBV20-1 many - CSAPLSSTDTQYF TGCAGTGCCCCTCTTTCTAGCACAGATACGCAGTATTTT
TRBJ1-5 TRBV27 few - CASSAGGDRPQHF TGTGCCAGCAGTGCTGGGGGCGATCGGCCCCAGCATTTT
TRBJ2-2 TRBV18 few TRBD1 CASSPQRQGAGTGELFF TGTGCCAGCTCACCACAGCGCCAGGGGGCTGGCACCGGGGAGCTGTTTTTT
TRBJ2-7 TRBV30 - - CAWVDRPSSEQYF TGTGCCTGGGTCGACAGGCCGAGCTCCGAGCAGTACTTC
TRBJ2-5 TRBV2 few TRBD1 CASSWDRGYQETQYF TGTGCCAGCAGTTGGGACAGGGGTTATCAAGAGACCCAGTACTTC
TRBJ2-5 TRBV7-7 many TRBD2 CASSLKLTAGGEPQYF TGTGCTAGCAGCCTGAAATTAACAGCGGGGGGAGAGCCCCAGTACTTC
TRBJ2-7 TRBV5-6 many - CASSLEQLYEQYF TGTGCCAGCAGCTTGGAACAGCTCTACGAGCAGTACTTC
TRBJ1-3 TRBV28 many - CASSLSRGSGGNTIYF TGTGCCAGCAGTTTATCCAGGGGATCCGGTGGAAACACCATATATTTT